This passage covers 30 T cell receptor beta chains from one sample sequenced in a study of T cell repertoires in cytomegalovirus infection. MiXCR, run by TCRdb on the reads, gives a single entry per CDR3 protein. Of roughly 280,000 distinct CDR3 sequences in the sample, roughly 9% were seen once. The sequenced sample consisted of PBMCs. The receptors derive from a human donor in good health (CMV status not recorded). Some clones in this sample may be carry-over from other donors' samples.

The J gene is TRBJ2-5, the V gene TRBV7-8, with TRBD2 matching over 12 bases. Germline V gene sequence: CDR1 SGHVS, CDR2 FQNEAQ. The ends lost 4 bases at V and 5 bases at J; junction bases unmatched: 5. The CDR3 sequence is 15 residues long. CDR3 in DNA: TGTGCCAGCAGCTCAACCGGGACTAGCGGGGAGACCCAGTACTTC. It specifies CASSSTGTSGETQYF.

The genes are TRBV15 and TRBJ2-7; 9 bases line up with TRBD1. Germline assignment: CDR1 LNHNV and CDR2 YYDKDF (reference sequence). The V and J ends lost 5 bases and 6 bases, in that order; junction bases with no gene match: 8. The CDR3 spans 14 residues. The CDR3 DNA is TGTGCCACCAGCGGACAGGGGCGAGATGGCGAGCAGTACTTC. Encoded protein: CATSGQGRDGEQYF. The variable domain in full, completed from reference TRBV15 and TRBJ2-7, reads DAMVIQNPRYQVTQFGKPVTLSCSQTLNHNVMYWYQQKSSQAPKLLFHYYDKDFNNEADTPDNFQSRRPNTSFCFLDIRSPGLGDTAMYLCATSGQGRDGEQYFGPGTRLTVT.

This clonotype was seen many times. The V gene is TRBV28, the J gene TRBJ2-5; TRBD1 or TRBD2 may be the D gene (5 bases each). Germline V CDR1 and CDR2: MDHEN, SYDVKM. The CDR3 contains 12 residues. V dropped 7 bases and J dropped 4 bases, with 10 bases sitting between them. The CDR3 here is CASTGTGETQYF. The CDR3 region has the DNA TGTGCCAGCACCGGGACGGGAGAGACCCAGTACTTC.

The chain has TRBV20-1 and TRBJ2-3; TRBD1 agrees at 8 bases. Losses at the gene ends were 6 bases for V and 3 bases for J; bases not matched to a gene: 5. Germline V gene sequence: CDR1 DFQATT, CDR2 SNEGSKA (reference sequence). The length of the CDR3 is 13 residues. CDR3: CSAYQGATDTQYF. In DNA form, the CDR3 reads TGCAGTGCGTACCAGGGGGCGACAGATACGCAGTATTTT.

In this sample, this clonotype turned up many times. The CDR3 DNA reads TGTGCCAGCAGCGCGGGAAGGCAAGAGACCCAGTACTTC. This gives the protein CASSAGRQETQYF. The chain combines TRBV7-2 with TRBJ2-5, with a tentative D call TRBD2 (6 bases). The CDR3 consists of 13 residues. Germline assignment: CDR1 SGHTA and CDR2 FQGNSA. With 5 bases removed from V and 2 bases from J, the gap between germline ends came to 9 bases.

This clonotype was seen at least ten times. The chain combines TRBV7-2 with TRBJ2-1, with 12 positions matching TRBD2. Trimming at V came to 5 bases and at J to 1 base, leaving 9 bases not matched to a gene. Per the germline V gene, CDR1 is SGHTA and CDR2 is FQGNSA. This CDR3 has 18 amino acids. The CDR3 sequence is CASSIPASGGGSYNEQFF. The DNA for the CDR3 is TGTGCCAGCAGCATACCAGCTAGCGGGGGGGGTTCCTACAATGAGCAGTTCTTC. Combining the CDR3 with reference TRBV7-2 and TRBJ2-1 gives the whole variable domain GAGVSQSPSNKVTEKGKDVELRCDPISGHTALYWYRQSLGQGLEFLIYFQGNSAPDKSGLPSDRFSAERTGGSVSTLTIQRTQQEDSAVYLCASSIPASGGGSYNEQFFGPGTRLTVL.

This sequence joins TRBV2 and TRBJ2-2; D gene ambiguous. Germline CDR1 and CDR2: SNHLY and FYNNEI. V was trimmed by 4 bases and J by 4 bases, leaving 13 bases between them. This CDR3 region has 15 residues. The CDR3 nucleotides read TGTGCCAGCAGTGCGGATCTCGGACCCACCGGGGAGCTGTTTTTT. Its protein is CASSADLGPTGELFF.

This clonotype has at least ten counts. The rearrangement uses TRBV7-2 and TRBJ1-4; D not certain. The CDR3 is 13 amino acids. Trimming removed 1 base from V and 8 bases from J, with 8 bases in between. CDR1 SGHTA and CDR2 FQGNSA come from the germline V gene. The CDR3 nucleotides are TGTGCCAGCAGCTTAGGAAGGTTAGAAAAACTGTTTTTT. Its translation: CASSLGRLEKLFF.

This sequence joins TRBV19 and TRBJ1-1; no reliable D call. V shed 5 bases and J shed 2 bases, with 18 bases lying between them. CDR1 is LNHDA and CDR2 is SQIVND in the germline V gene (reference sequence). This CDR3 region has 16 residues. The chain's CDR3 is CASSPWGPIRNTEAFF. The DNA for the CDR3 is TGTGCCAGTAGTCCGTGGGGTCCCATCCGTAACACTGAAGCTTTCTTT. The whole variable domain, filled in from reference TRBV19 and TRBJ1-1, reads DGGITQSPKYLFRKEGQNVTLSCEQNLNHDAMYWYRQDPGQGLRLIYYSQIVNDFQKGDIAEGYSVSREKKESFPLTVTSAQKNPTAFYLCASSPWGPIRNTEAFFGQGTRLTVV.

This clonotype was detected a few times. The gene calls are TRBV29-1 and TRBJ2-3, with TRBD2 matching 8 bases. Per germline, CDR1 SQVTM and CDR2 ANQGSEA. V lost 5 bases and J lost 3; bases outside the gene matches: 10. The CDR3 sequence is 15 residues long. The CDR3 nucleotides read TGCAGCGTTTCCCCGGGTAGCGGGGCGACAGATACGCAGTATTTT. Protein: CSVSPGSGATDTQYF.

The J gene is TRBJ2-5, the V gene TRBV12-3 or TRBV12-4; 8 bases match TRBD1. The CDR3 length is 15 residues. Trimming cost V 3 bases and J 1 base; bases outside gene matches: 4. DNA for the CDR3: TGTGCCAGCAGTTTCGGCAGGGGGCTCCAAGAGACCCAGTACTTC. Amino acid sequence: CASSFGRGLQETQYF.

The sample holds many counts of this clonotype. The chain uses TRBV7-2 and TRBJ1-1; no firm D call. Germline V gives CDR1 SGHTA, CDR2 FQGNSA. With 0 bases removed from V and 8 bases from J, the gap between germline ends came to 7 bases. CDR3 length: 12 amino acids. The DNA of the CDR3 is TGTGCCAGCAGCTTAGCGACAAGGGAAGCTTTCTTT. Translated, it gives CASSLATREAFF.

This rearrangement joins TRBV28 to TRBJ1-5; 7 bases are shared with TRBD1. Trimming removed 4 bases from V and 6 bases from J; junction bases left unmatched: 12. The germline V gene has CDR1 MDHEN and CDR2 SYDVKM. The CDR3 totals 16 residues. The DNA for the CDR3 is TGTGCCAGCAGTTCACTGACAGGGTATGACGGTCAGCCCCAGCATTTT. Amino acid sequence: CASSSLTGYDGQPQHF.

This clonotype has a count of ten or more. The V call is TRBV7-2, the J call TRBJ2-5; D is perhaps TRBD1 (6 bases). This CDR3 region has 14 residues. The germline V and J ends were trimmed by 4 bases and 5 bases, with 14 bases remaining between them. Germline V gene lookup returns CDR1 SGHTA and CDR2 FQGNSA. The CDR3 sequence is CASSSARGWETQYF. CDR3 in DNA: TGTGCCAGCAGCTCAGCCAGGGGATGGGAGACCCAGTACTTC.

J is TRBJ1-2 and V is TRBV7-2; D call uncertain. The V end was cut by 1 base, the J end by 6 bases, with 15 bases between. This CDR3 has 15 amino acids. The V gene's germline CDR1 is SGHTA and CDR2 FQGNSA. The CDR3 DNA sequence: TGTGCCAGCAGCTTAGAGGCGGCTCCCACGGATGGCTACACCTTC. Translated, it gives CASSLEAAPTDGYTF.

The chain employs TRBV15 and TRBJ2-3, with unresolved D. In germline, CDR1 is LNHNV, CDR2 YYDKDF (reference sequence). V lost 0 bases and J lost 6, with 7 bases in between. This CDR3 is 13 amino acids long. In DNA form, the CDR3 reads TGTGCCACCAGCAGAGATGGGCGGGATACGCAGTATTTT. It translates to CATSRDGRDTQYF.

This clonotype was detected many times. The CDR3 bases are TGTGCCAGCAGCTTTTTGGAGACCCAGTACTTC. Its protein is CASSFLETQYF. The chain has TRBV7-2 and TRBJ2-5, with unresolved D. The CDR3 totals 11 residues. Looked up from germline, CDR1 is SGHTA and CDR2 is FQGNSA. V was cut by 3 bases and J by 5 bases, with 4 bases left in between. Together with reference TRBV7-2 and TRBJ2-5, the CDR3 gives the full variable domain: GAGVSQSPSNKVTEKGKDVELRCDPISGHTALYWYRQSLGQGLEFLIYFQGNSAPDKSGLPSDRFSAERTGGSVSTLTIQRTQQEDSAVYLCASSFLETQYFGPGTRLLVL.

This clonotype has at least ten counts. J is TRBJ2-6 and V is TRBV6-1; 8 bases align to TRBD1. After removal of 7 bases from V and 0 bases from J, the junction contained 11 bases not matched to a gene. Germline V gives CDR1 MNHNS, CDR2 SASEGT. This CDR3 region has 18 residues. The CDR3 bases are TGTGCCAGCATTCGATCGGGACAGGTGCTCTCTGGGGCCAACGTCCTGACTTTC. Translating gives CASIRSGQVLSGANVLTF.

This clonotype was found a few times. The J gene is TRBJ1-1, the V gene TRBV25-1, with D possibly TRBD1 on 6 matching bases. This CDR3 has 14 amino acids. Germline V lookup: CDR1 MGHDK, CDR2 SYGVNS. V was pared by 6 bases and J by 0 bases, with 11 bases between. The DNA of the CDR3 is TGTGCCAGCAGGAAAAGGGGGGTGAACACTGAAGCTTTCTTT. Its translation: CASRKRGVNTEAFF.

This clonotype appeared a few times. DNA for the CDR3: TGCGCCAGCAGCCAGCGATCGACAGGGGGAGCTAACTATGGCTACACCTTC. It codes for CASSQRSTGGANYGYTF. V usage is TRBV4-3 and J usage is TRBJ1-2; 9 positions match TRBD1. The CDR3 is made up of 17 amino acids. From germline, CDR1 is LGHNA and CDR2 YSLEER. The trim removed 3 bases at V and 0 bases at J, leaving 8 bases unmatched.

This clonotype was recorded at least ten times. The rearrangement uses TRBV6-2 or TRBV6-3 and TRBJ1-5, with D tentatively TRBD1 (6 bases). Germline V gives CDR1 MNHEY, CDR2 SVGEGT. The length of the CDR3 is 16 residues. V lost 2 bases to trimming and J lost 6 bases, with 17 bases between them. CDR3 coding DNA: TGTGCCAGCAGTTACCCGACAGGCCTAAGGGGTCAGCCCCAGCATTTT. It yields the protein CASSYPTGLRGQPQHF.

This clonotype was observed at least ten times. CDR3 nucleotide sequence: TGTGCCAGCAGCTTAAGTTCCCTAGTTCGAGAGACCCAGTACTTC. Protein sequence: CASSLSSLVRETQYF. V gene TRBV7-2 combines with J gene TRBJ2-5; D remains ambiguous. The germline gives CDR1 SGHTA, CDR2 FQGNSA. The CDR3 spans 15 residues. V lost 2 bases and J 4 bases, leaving 14 bases between the germline ends. The entire variable domain, with the rest obtained from reference TRBV7-2 and TRBJ2-5, is as follows: GAGVSQSPSNKVTEKGKDVELRCDPISGHTALYWYRQSLGQGLEFLIYFQGNSAPDKSGLPSDRFSAERTGGSVSTLTIQRTQQEDSAVYLCASSLSSLVRETQYFGPGTRLLVL.

In nucleotides, the CDR3 is TGTGCCAGCTCTACGGGACAGCAGACCGGGGAGCTGTTTTTT. It translates to CASSTGQQTGELFF. This chain connects TRBV18 to TRBJ2-2; the match to TRBD1 covers 7 bases. The ends lost 6 bases at V and 5 bases at J; junction bases unmatched: 6. Germline CDR1 reads KGHSH; CDR2 reads LQKENI. CDR3 length: 14 amino acids.

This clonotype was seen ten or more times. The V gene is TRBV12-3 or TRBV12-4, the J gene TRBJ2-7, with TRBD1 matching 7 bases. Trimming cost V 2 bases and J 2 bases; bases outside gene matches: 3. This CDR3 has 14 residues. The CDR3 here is CASSLPGQPYEQYF. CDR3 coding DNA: TGTGCCAGCAGTTTACCGGGACAGCCCTACGAGCAGTACTTC.

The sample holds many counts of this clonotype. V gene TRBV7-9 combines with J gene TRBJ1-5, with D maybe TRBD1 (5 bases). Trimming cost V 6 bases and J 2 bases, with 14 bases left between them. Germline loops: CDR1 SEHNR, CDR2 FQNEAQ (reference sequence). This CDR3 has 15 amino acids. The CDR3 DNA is TGTGCCAGCAGTCCCCAGGGAGGGCGCAATCAGCCCCAGCATTTT. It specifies CASSPQGGRNQPQHF. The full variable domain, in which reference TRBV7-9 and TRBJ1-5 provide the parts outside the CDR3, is DTGVSQNPRHKITKRGQNVTFRCDPISEHNRLYWYRQTLGQGPEFLTYFQNEAQLEKSRLLSDRFSAERPKGSFSTLEIQRTEQGDSAMYLCASSPQGGRNQPQHFGDGTRLSIL.

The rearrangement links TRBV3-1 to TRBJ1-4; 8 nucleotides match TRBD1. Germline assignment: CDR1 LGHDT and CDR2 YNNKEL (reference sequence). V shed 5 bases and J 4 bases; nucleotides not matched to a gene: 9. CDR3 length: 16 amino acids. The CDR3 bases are TGTGCCAGCAGCACACGGGACAGGCGTAATAATGAAAAACTGTTTTTT. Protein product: CASSTRDRRNNEKLFF.

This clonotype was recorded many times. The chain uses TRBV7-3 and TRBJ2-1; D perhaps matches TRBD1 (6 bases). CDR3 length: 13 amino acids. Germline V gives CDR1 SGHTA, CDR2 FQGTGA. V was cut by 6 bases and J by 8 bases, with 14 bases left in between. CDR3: CASSTQGGDEQFF. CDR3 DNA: TGTGCCAGCAGTACACAGGGTGGCGATGAGCAGTTCTTC.

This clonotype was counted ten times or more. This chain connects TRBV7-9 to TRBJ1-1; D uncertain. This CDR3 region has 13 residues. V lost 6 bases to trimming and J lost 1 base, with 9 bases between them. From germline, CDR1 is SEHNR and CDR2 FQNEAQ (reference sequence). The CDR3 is CASRQTSNTEAFF. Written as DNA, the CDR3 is TGTGCCAGCAGACAGACGTCGAACACTGAAGCTTTCTTT.

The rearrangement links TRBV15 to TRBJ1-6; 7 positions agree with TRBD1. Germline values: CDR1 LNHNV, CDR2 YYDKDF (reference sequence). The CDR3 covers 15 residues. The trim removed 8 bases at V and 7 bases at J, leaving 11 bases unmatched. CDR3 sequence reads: CATGRPGQPNSPLHF. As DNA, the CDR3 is TGTGCCACCGGCCGGCCGGGACAGCCAAATTCACCCCTCCACTTT. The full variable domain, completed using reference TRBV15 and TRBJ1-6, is DAMVIQNPRYQVTQFGKPVTLSCSQTLNHNVMYWYQQKSSQAPKLLFHYYDKDFNNEADTPDNFQSRRPNTSFCFLDIRSPGLGDTAMYLCATGRPGQPNSPLHFGNGTRLTVT.

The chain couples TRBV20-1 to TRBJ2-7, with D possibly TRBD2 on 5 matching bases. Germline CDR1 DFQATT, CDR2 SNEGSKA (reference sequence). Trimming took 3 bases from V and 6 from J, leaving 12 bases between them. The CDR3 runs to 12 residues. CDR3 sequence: CSASPLTSEQYF. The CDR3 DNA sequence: TGCAGTGCTAGCCCCCTAACTAGCGAGCAGTACTTC.